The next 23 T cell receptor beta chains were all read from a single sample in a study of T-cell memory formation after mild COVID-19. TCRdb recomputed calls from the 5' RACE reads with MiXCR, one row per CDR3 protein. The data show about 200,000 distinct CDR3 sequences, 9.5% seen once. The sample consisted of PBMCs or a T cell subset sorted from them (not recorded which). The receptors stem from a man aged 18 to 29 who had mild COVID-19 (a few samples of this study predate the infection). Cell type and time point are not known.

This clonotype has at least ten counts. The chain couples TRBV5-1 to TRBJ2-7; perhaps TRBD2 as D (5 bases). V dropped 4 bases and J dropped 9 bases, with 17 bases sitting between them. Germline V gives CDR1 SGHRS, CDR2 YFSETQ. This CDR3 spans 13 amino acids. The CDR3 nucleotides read TGCGCCAGCAGCCCTTTGGACTTTGGTGCGCAGTACTTC. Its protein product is CASSPLDFGAQYF. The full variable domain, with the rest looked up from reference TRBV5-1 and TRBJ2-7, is KAGVTQTPRYLIKTRGQQVTLSCSPISGHRSVSWYQQTPGQGLQFLFEYFSETQRNKGNFPGRFSGRQFSNSRSEMNVSTLELGDSALYLCASSPLDFGAQYFGPGTRLTVT.

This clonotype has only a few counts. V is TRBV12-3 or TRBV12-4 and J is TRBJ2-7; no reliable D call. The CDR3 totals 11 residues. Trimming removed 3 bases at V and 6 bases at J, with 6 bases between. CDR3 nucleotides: TGTGCCAGCAGTTTTCTGGCCGAGCAGTACTTC. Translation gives CASSFLAEQYF.

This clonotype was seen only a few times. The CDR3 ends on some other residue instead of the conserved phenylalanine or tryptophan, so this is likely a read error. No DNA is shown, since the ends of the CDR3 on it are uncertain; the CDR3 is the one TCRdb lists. CDR3 residues: CASSEGTALGP. The V and J genes are TRBV2 and TRBJ1-1; the D call in the table, TRBD1, was not verified against the DNA. The CDR3 sequence runs 11 residues, both termini included. CDR1 and CDR2 (germline): SNHLY, FYNNEI.

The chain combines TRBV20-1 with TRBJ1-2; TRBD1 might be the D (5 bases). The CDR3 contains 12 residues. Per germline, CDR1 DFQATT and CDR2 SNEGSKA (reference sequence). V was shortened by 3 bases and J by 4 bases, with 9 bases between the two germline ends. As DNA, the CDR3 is TGCAGTGCTAGCCGACAGTCCTATGGCTACACCTTC. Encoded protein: CSASRQSYGYTF.

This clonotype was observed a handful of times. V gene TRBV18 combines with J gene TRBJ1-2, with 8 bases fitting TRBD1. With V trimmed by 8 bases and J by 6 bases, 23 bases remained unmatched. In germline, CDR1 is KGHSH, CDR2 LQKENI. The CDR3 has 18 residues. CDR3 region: CASAKEPGQVSIGDGYTF. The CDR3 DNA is TGTGCCAGCGCCAAGGAACCGGGACAGGTCTCGATAGGGGATGGCTACACCTTC.

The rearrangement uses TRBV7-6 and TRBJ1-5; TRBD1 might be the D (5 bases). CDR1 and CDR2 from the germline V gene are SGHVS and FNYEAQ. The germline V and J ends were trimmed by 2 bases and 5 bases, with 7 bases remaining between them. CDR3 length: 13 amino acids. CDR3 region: CASSLTRDQPQHF. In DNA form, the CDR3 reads TGTGCCAGCAGCTTAACCAGGGATCAGCCCCAGCATTTT.

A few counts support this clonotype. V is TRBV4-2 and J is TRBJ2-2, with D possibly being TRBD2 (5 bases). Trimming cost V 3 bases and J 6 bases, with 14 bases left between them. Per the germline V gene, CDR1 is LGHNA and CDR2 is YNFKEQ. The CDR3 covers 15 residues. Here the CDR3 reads CASSQDEGAAGELFF. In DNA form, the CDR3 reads TGTGCCAGCAGCCAGGACGAGGGTGCGGCCGGGGAGCTGTTTTTT.

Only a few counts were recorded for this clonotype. Here the CDR3 DNA reads TGTGCCAGCAGTGAATTTACGGACAGGTTTTACGAGCAGTACTTC. The encoded protein is CASSEFTDRFYEQYF. This chain joins TRBV25-1 and TRBJ2-7; 7 bases are shared with TRBD1. Germline lookup yields CDR1 MGHDK and CDR2 SYGVNS. V was pared by 1 base and J by 4 bases, with 7 bases of the junction left unmatched. This CDR3 region has 15 residues.

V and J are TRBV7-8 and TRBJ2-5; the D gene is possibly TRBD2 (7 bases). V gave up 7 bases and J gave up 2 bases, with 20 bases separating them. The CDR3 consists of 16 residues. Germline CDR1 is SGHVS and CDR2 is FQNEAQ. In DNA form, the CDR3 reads TGTGCCAGCATATGGGGGATGCGGGGGCTTCAAGAGACCCAGTACTTC. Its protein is CASIWGMRGLQETQYF.

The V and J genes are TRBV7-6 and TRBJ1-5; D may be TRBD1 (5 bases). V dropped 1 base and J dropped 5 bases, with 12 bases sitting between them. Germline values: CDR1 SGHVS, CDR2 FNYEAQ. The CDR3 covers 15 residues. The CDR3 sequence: CASSLGSGEYQPQHF. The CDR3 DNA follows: TGTGCCAGCAGCTTAGGTTCGGGGGAGTATCAGCCCCAGCATTTT.

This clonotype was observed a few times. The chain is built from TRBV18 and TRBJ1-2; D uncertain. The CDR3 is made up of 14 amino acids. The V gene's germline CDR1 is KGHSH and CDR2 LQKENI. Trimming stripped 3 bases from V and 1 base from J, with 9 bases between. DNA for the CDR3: TGTGCCAGCTCACCGGATCAGAATAACTATGGCTACACCTTC. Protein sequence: CASSPDQNNYGYTF.

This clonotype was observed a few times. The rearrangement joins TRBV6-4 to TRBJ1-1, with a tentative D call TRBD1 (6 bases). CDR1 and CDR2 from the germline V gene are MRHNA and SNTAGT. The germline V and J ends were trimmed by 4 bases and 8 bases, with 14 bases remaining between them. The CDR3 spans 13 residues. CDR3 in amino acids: CASSGYREDEAFF. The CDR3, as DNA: TGTGCCAGCAGTGGCTACAGGGAAGACGAAGCTTTCTTT.

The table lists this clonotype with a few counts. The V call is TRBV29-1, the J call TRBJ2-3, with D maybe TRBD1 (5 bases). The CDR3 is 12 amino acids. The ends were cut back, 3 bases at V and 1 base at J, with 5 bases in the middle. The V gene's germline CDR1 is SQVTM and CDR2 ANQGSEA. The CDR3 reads CSVDRGTDTQYF. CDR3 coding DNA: TGCAGCGTTGACAGGGGCACAGATACGCAGTATTTT.

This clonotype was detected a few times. The CDR3 loop is CASSLPPRYTF. The CDR3 nucleotides are TGTGCCAGCAGTTTGCCACCGCGGTACACCTTC. The genes are TRBV6-2 or TRBV6-3 and TRBJ1-2, with no clear D. The CDR3 is made up of 11 amino acids. Germline CDR1 and CDR2: MNHEY and SVGEGT. V dropped 4 bases and J dropped 11 bases, with 11 bases sitting between them.

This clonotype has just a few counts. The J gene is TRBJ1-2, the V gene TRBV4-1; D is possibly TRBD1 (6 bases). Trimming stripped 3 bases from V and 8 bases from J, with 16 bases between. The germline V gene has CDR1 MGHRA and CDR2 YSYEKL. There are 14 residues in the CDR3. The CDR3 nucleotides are TGCGCCAGCAGCCAGCTCGGAGGGACACGGGGCTACACCTTC. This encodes CASSQLGGTRGYTF.

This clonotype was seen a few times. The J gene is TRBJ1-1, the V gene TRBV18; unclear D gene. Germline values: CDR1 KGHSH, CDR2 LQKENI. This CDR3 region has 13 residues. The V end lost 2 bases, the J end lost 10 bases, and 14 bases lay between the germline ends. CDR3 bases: TGTGCCAGCTCACCAGACGCAGGATTAAGAGCTTTCTTT. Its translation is CASSPDAGLRAFF.

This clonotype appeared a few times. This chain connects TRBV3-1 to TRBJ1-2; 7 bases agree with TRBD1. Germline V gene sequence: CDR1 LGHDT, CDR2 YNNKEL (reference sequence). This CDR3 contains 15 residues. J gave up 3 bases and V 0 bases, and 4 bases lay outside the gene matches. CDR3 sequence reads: CASSQDFTGDYGYTF. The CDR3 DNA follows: TGTGCCAGCAGCCAAGATTTTACAGGGGACTATGGCTACACCTTC.

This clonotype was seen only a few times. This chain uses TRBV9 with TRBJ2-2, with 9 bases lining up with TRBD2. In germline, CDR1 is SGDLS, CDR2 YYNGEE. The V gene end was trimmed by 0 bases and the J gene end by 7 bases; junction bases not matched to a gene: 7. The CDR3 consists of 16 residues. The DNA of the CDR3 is TGTGCCAGCAGCGTAGGGGCTAGCGGGGATTACGGGGAGCTGTTTTTT. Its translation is CASSVGASGDYGELFF.

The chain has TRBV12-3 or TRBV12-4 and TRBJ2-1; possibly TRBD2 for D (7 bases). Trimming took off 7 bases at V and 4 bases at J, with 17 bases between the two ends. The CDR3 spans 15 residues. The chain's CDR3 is CASTSPGGTYNEQFF. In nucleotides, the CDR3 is TGTGCCAGCACTTCTCCCGGGGGGACATACAATGAGCAGTTCTTC.

CDR3 residues: CASSQDKGVISPLHF. CDR3 DNA: TGTGCCAGCAGCCAAGACAAGGGGGTGATTTCACCCCTCCACTTT. The gene calls are TRBV7-8 and TRBJ1-6; D may be TRBD1 (6 bases). CDR3 size: 15 residues. V lost 5 bases to trimming and J lost 9 bases, with 17 bases between them. Germline V gene lookup returns CDR1 SGHVS and CDR2 FQNEAQ.

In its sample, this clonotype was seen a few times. CDR3 sequence reads: CASSLSSYEQYV. The CDR3 nucleotides are TGTGCCAGCAGTCTGAGCTCCTACGAGCAGTACGTC. This sequence joins TRBV28 and TRBJ2-7; no clear D gene. The ends were cut back, 5 bases at V and 0 bases at J, with 5 bases in the middle. The germline gives CDR1 MDHEN, CDR2 SYDVKM. This CDR3 is built from 12 residues.

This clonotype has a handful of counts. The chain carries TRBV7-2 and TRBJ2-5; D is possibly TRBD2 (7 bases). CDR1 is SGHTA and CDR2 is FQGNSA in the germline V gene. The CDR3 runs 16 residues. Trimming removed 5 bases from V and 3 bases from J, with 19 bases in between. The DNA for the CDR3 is TGTGCCAGCAGCCCGAAAGGGGGGGGCAGTGAAGAGACCCAGTACTTC. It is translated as CASSPKGGGSEETQYF.

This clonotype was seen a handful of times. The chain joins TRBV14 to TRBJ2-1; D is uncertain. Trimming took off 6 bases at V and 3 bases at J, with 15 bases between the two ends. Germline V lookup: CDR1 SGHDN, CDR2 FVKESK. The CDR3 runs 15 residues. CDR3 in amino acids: CASSPLPGGYNEQFF. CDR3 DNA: TGTGCCAGCAGTCCTCTTCCCGGTGGCTACAATGAGCAGTTCTTC.